This TCR beta chain was retrieved from a study of T cell repertoires in cytomegalovirus infection. Looking at the study overall: HLA-B-restricted CMV epitopes that are well studied were used alongside recently identified HLA-C-restricted ones. It was the public TCR beta signatures that indicated both CMV infection and matching HLA type.

TCRdb re-called the reads with MiXCR, one entry per CDR3 protein. The data show 160,000 or so distinct CDR3 sequences, about a fifth seen once. Whole-study results and caveats: Dominant in the ex vivo response were TCR beta clonotypes restricted by HLA-C and specific for CMV. Carriers of CMV and the relevant HLA type were discriminated by public TCR beta frequency.

Comments on this clonotype: The antigen is not known.

The receptor was derived from a human donor in good health (CMV status not recorded). Some clones in this sample may be carry-over from other donors' samples. This sample comprised CD8+ T cells from cultured PBMCs, obtained from culture after CMV antigen stimulation.

The CDR3 sequence is CASSQEWQGGNQPQHF. The CDR3, as DNA: TGCGCCAGCAGCCAAGAATGGCAGGGGGGCAATCAGCCCCAGCATTTT. This chain joins TRBV4-3 and TRBJ1-5, with 7 bases matching TRBD1. Trimming removed 0 bases from V and 2 bases from J; junction bases left unmatched: 4. Germline V gene lookup returns CDR1 LGHNA and CDR2 YSLEER. The CDR3 has 16 residues.